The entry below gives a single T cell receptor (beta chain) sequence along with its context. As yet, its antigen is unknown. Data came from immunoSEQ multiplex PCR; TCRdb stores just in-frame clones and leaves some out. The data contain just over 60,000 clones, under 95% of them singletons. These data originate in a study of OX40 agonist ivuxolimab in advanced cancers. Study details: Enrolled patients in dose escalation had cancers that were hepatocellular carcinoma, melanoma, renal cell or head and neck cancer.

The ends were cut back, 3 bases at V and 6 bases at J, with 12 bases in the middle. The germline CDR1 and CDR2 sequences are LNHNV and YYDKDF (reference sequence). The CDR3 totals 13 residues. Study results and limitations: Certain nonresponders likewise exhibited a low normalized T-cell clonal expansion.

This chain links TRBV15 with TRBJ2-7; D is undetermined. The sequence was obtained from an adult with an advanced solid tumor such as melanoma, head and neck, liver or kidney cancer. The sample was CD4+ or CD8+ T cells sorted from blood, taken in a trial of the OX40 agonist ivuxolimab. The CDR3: CATSRTWVREQYF. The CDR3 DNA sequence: TGTGCCACCAGCAGGACATGGGTCCGCGAGCAGTACTTC.